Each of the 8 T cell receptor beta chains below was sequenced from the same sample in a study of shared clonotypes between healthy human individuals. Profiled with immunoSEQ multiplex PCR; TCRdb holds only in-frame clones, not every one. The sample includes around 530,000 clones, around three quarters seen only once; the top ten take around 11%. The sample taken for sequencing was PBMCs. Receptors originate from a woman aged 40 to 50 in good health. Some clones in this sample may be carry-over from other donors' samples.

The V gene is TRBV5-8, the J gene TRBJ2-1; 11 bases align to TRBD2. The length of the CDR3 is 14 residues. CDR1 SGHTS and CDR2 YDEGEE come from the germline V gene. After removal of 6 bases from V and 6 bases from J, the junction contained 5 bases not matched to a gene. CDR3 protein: CASNSGRAGNEQFF. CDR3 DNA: TGTGCCAGCAATAGCGGGAGGGCCGGCAATGAGCAGTTCTTC.

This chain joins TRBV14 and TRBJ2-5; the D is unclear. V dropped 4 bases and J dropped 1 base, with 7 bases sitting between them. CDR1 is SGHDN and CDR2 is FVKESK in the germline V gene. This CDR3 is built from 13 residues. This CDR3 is CASSPRIQETQYF. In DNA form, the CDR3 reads TGTGCCAGCAGCCCCCGGATCCAAGAGACCCAGTACTTC.

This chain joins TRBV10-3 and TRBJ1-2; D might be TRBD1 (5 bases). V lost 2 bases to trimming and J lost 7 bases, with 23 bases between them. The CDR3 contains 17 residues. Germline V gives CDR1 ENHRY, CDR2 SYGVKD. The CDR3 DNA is TGTGCCATCAGTGAGGGGCTTCCGGGGCCTATTATTGGTGGCTACACCTTC. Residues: CAISEGLPGPIIGGYTF.

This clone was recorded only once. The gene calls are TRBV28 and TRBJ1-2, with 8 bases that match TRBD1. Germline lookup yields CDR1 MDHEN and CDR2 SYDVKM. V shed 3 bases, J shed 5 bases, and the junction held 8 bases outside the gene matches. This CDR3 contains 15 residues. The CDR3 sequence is CASSFLGQGWYGYTF. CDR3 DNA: TGTGCCAGCAGTTTCCTCGGACAGGGTTGGTATGGCTACACCTTC.

The CDR3, as DNA: TGCGCCAGCAGCGCCACCGCGGGAGCCCAAGAGACCCAGTACTTC. Its translation: CASSATAGAQETQYF. The chain uses TRBV5-1 and TRBJ2-5; TRBD2 aligns across 7 bases. Germline V gene sequence: CDR1 SGHRS, CDR2 YFSETQ. The junction had 7 bases not matched to a gene; V was cut back by 4 bases and J by 1 base. This CDR3 has 15 residues.

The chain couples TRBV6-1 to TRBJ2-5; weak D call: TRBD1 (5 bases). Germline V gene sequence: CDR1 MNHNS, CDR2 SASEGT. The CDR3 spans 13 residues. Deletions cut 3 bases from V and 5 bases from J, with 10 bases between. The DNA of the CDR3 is TGTGCCAGCAGTGATCAGGGTGCGGAGACCCAGTACTTC. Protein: CASSDQGAETQYF.

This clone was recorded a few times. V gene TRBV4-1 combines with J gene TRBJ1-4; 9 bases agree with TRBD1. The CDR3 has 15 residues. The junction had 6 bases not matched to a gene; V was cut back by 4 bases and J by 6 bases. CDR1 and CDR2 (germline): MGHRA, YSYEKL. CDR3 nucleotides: TGCGCCAGCAGCCGAGCCGGGACAGGGCATGAAAAACTGTTTTTT. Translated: CASSRAGTGHEKLFF.

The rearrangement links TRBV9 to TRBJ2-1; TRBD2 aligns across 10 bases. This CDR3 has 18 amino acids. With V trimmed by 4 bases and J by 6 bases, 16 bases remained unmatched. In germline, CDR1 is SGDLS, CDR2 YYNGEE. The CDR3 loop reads CASSSRALSSGRINEQFF. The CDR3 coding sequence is TGTGCCAGCAGCTCTAGGGCCCTTTCTAGCGGGAGAATCAATGAGCAGTTCTTC. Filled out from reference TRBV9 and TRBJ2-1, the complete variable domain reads DSGVTQTPKHLITATGQRVTLRCSPRSGDLSVYWYQQSLDQGLQFLIQYYNGEERAKGNILERFSAQQFPDLHSELNLSSLELGDSALYFCASSSRALSSGRINEQFFGPGTRLTVL.